The next 5 T cell receptor beta chains were all read from a single sample in a study of T-cell reconstitution after alpha-beta-depleted transplantation in children. Using unique molecular identifiers, the investigators prepared the TCRbeta library. TCRdb reprocessed the PCR reads with MiXCR, giving one entry per CDR3 protein. The sample lists roughly 500,000 distinct CDR3 sequences, over 9.5% occurring once. The sample consisted of PBMCs, taken before TCRalphabeta/CD19-depleted stem cell transplant. Receptor source: a child aged 2 to 10 with inherited bone marrow failure, due to receive a stem cell transplant.

This clonotype was counted ten times or more. The rearrangement uses TRBV4-1 and TRBJ2-7; no clear D gene. The CDR3 loop spans 14 amino acids. Looked up from germline, CDR1 is MGHRA and CDR2 is YSYEKL. V was cut by 1 base and J by 6 bases, with 13 bases left in between. The CDR3 is CASSQVLGMGEQYF. DNA for the CDR3: TGCGCCAGCAGCCAAGTCTTGGGTATGGGCGAGCAGTACTTC.

This clonotype was seen ten or more times. The chain has TRBV29-1 and TRBJ1-1, with a possible D match to TRBD1 (6 bases). This CDR3 comprises 13 residues. The germline V gene has CDR1 SQVTM and CDR2 ANQGSEA. Trimming took off 1 base at V and 5 bases at J, with 11 bases between the two ends. This CDR3 is CSVEAQGKTEAFF. CDR3 nucleotides: TGCAGCGTTGAAGCCCAGGGGAAAACTGAAGCTTTCTTT.

This clonotype has only a few counts. The chain recombines TRBV15 with TRBJ2-3; TRBD2 matches at 9 bases. The CDR3 has 18 residues. The junction had 8 bases not matched to a gene; V was cut back by 0 bases and J by 1 base. Per the germline V gene, CDR1 is LNHNV and CDR2 is YYDKDF (reference sequence). This CDR3 is CATSREDSGSLGTDTQYF. CDR3 in DNA: TGTGCCACCAGCAGAGAAGATAGCGGGAGCTTGGGCACAGATACGCAGTATTTT.

This clonotype was recorded at least ten times. This chain uses TRBV4-2 with TRBJ2-7; D unclear. The V gene lost 1 base and the J gene lost 6 bases, with 4 bases spanning the gap. CDR3 length: 11 amino acids. The germline V gene encodes CDR1 LGHNA and CDR2 YNFKEQ. The CDR3 coding sequence is TGTGCCAGCAGCCAAGCCTCCGAGCAGTACTTC. Residues: CASSQASEQYF.

This clonotype occurred many times. The chain has TRBV11-1 and TRBJ2-6; 11 bases are a match to TRBD1. V trimming: 5 bases; J trimming: 0 bases; junction bases outside the gene matches: 15. Germline lookup yields CDR1 SGHAT and CDR2 FQDESV (reference sequence). This CDR3 has 21 residues. The CDR3 bases are TGTGCCAGCAGCCCAAATTGGGGACAGGGGGGAAACCTCTCTGGGGCCAACGTCCTGACTTTC. This sequence encodes CASSPNWGQGGNLSGANVLTF.